This record looks at one TCR beta chain sequence and its context. The target antigen is unknown. This sample was included in a study of blood T cells in healthy people across ages. Broader study findings: A strong correlation was seen between TCR beta diversity and naive T cell percentage. It was not known whether donors were CMV positive (a possible confounder of expanded clonotype changes).

Primed by a sample-barcoded 5' primer and a J-beta primer mix, a second PCR proceeded for about 7 to 12 cycles. Each of the samples gave a minimum of 3 million paired-end reads that contained CDR3. TCRdb itself ran the 5' RACE reads through MiXCR, one entry per CDR3 protein. The sample lists about 1.8 million distinct CDR3 sequences; just under 50% were seen once. Germline V gene lookup returns CDR1 MNHNS and CDR2 SASEGT. This CDR3 comprises 16 residues. The V end lost 0 bases, the J end lost 6 bases, and 15 bases lay between the germline ends. The receptor comes from a woman between 35 and 50 years old in good health. The sample was blood. The chain joins TRBV6-1 to TRBJ2-1; D remains unclear. CDR3 in DNA: TGTGCCAGCAGTGAAGCGCGACCGCGTCCACCCAATGAGCAGTTCTTC. This encodes CASSEARPRPPNEQFF.